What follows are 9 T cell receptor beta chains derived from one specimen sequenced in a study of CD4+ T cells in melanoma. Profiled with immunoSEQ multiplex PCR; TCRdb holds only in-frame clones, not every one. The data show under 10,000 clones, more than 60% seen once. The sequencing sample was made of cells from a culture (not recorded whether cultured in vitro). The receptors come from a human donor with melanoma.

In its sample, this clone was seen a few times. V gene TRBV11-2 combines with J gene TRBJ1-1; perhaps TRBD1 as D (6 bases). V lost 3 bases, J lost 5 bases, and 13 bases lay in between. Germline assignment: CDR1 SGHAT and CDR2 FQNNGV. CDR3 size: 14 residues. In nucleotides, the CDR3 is TGTGCCAGCAGCTTGCAGGGGAGAGGAACTGAAGCTTTCTTT. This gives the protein CASSLQGRGTEAFF. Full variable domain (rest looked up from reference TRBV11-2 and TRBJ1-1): EAGVAQSPRYKIIEKRQSVAFWCNPISGHATLYWYQQILGQGPKLLIQFQNNGVVDDSQLPKDRFSAERLKGVDSTLKIQPAKLEDSAVYLCASSLQGRGTEAFFGQGTRLTVV.

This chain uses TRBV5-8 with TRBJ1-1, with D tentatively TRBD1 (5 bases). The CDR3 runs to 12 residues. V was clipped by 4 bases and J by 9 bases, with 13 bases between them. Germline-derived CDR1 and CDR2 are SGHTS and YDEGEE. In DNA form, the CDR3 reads TGTGCCAGCAGCCTGAGGGGCTTACAAGCTTTCTTT. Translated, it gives CASSLRGLQAFF.

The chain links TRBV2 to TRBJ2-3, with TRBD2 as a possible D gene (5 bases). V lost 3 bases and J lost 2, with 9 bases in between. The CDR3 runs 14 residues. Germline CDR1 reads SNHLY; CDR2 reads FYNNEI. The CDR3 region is CASSDVGVTDTQYF. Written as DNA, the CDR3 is TGTGCCAGCAGTGACGTCGGGGTCACAGATACGCAGTATTTT.

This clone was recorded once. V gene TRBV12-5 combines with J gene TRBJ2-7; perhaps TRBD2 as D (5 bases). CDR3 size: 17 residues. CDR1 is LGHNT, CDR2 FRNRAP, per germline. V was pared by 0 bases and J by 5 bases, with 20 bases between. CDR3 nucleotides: TGTGCTAGTGGTTTGGTTCTAAGACGAGGGTCACGGGACGAGCAGTACTTC. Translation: CASGLVLRRGSRDEQYF.

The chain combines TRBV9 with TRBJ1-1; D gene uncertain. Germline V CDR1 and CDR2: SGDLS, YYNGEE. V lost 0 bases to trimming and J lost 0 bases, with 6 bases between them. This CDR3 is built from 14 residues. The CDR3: CASSVDRLNTEAFF. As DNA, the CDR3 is TGTGCCAGCAGCGTAGACCGGTTGAACACTGAAGCTTTCTTT. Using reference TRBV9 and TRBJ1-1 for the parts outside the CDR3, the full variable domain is DSGVTQTPKHLITATGQRVTLRCSPRSGDLSVYWYQQSLDQGLQFLIQYYNGEERAKGNILERFSAQQFPDLHSELNLSSLELGDSALYFCASSVDRLNTEAFFGQGTRLTVV.

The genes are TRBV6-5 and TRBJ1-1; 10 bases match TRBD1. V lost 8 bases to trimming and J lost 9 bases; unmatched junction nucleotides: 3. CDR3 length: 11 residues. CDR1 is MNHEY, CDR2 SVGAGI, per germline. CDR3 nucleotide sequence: TGTGCCAGCTACGACAGGGGGCAAGCTTTCTTT. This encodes CASYDRGQAFF.

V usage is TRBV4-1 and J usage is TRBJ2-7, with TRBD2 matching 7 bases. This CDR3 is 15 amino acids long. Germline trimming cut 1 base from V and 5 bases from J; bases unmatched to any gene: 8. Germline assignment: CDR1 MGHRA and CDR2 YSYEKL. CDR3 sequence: CASSQGGGRLNEQYF. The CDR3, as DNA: TGCGCCAGCAGCCAAGGGGGGGGACGGCTCAACGAGCAGTACTTC.

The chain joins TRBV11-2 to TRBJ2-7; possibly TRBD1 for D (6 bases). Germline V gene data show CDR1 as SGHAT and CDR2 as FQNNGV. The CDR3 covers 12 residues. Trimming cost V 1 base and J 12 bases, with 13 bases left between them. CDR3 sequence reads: CASSLGTVDRYF. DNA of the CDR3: TGTGCCAGCAGCTTAGGGACAGTAGATAGGTACTTC.

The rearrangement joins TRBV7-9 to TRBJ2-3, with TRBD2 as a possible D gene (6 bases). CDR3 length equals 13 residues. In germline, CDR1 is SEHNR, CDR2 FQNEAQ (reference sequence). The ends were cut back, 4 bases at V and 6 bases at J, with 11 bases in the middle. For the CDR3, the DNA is TGTGCCAGCAGCTCATCGGAGGGTGATACGCAGTATTTT. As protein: CASSSSEGDTQYF.